This T cell receptor beta chain is drawn from a study of post-analysis software for immune sequencing data (dated by TCRdb to the mid-2010s). Background for the entire study: The recorded disease courses included relapsing-remitting, secondary progressive and progressive-relapsing multiple sclerosis, and some patients had no subtype annotation. The patient repertoires were compared against 11 previously published healthy control repertoires obtained from donors aged roughly 6 to 28 years. A subset of samples was prepared in parallel using single-end sample barcoding, then pooled and co-amplified after Illumina adapter ligation.

Only a few counts were recorded for this clonotype. There is no known antigen for this receptor. Nothing much larger sits one base from this clone, and base qualities are not available. The study at large found these results: The multiple sclerosis patient group was slightly younger than the control group. Strong co-clustering of samples prepared in the same batch was shown by direct clustering with F measure, prompting a batch-effect correction. Compared with controls, multiple sclerosis patients had significantly lower normalized Chao1 diversity, a finding suggesting substantial peripheral T-cell clonal expansion.

Libraries came from PCR. The instrument was an Illumina HiSeq 2500. To reduce PCR and sequencing biases, unique molecular identifiers were built into the TCR beta cDNA libraries. Roughly 500,000 cDNA molecules were obtained per 1 to 10 million input T cells, so each molecule approximated one T cell. Patient libraries were prepared and sequenced with the same protocol used for the earlier healthy control dataset. Samples belonging to the same batch were prepared together, multiplexed and sequenced on a shared HiSeq lane. Per the original workflow: MIGEC was used to process the raw barcoded reads, and molecular identifier groups with only a single read were discarded before consensus assembly and CDR3 extraction. Clonotype tables were post-analysed with VDJtools, normalizing diversity by down-sampling all datasets to the smallest sample size. In repertoire overlap clustering, CDR3 amino acid sequences, but not nucleotide sequences, were matched to correct batch-related cross-sample contamination. The raw public reads went through TCRdb reprocessing: fastp at Q25, MiXCR clone calling, in-frame beta chains kept. Every entry covers one CDR3 protein and lists the most common genes and DNA from its rows. Clone size and V and J calls follow TCRdb, not the original study. This sample has under 900,000 distinct CDR3 sequences in its table, and 53% of those were observed once. Approximately 4.2% of the sample goes to the ten largest clones.

To demonstrate the VDJtools post-analysis software, the study profiled TCR beta repertoires from the peripheral blood of 13 young patients with multiple sclerosis. The patients with multiple sclerosis were children and adolescents between roughly 6 and 16 years of age. Sequencing was done on a sample of blood. The origin of this receptor is a girl aged 5-17 years with multiple sclerosis.

The CDR3 is CASRDGGETQYF. The sequenced DNA: TGTGCCAGCAGGGACGGGGGAGAGACCCAGTACTTC. Recombination connected TRBV6-5 to TRBJ2-5; the D gene is perhaps TRBD2, on 6 matching bases. The germline V gene supplies CDR1 MNHEY and CDR2 SVGAGI. The CDR3 holds 12 amino acids from the cysteine to the phenylalanine. The CDR3 DNA has 36 bases and is translated from base 1. V and J are truncated by 6 bases and 4 bases respectively, leaving an intervening sequence of 9 bases.